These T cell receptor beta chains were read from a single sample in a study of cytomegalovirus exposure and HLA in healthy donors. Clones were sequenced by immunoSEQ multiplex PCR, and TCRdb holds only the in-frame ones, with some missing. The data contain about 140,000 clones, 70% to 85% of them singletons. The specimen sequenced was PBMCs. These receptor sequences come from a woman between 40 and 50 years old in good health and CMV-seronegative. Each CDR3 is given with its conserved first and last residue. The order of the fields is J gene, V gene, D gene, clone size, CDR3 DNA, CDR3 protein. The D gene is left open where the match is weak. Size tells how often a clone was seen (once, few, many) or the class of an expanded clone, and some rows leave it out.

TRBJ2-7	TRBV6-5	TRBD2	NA	TGTGCCAGCAGTTACGGGACTAGCGACTCCTACGAGCAGTACTTC	CASSYGTSDSYEQYF
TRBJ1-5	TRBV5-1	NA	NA	TGCGCCAGCAGCTTTGCAGGGAATCAGCCCCAGCATTTT	CASSFAGNQPQHF
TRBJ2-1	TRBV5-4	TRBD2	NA	TGTGCCAGCAGCTTCTTAGCGGGAGCTCATGACAGGGCGTACAATGAGCAGTTCTTC	CASSFLAGAHDRAYNEQFF
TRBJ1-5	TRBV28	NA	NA	TGTGCCAGCAGTTTATCAGGGGAAGGTCAGCCCCAGCATTTT	CASSLSGEGQPQHF
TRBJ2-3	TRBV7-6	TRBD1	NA	TGTGCCAGCAGCTCTCACTCCGGGACAGCGGTGGAACAGTACACAGATACGCAGTATTTT	CASSSHSGTAVEQYTDTQYF
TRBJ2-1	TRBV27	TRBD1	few	TGTGCCAGCGGGACAGGAACGAGGTACAATGAGCAGTTCTTC	CASGTGTRYNEQFF
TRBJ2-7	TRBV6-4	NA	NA	TGTGCCAGCAGTTGGGTTCGCGGGAACGACGAGCAGTACTTC	CASSWVRGNDEQYF
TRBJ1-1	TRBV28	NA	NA	TGTGCCAGCAGCTCCCCCGGGGACACTGAAGCTTTCTTT	CASSSPGDTEAFF
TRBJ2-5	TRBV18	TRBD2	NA	TGTGCCAGCTCACGGATAGCGGGAGATCTGGAGACCCAGTACTTC	CASSRIAGDLETQYF
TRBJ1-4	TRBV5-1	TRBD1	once	TGCGCCAGCAGCCGGACAGGGGTGGATGAAAAACTGTTTTTT	CASSRTGVDEKLFF
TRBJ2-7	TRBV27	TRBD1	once	TGTGCCAGCATTCAATCAGGACAGGGGGAAGGGGAGCAGTACTTC	CASIQSGQGEGEQYF
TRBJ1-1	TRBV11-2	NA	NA	TGTGCCAGCAGCTTAGGGAGGACTGAAGCTTTCTTT	CASSLGRTEAFF
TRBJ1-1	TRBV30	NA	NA	TGTGCCTGGAGTGTAATACGGTACACTGAAGCTTTCTTT	CAWSVIRYTEAFF
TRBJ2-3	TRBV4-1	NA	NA	TGCGCCAGCAGCCAAACGGGACTCACAGATACGCAGTATTTT	CASSQTGLTDTQYF
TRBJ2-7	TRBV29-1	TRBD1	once	TGCAGCGGGGAAGACAGGGTTCCCTCCGAGCAGTACTTC	CSGEDRVPSEQYF
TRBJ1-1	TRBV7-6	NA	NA	TGTGCCAGCAGCCAGACCACAGGGTCTAGTGAAGCTTTCTTT	CASSQTTGSSEAFF
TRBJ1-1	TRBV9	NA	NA	TGTGCCAGCAGCGTAGTAGTAGCGAACACTGAAGCTTTCTTT	CASSVVVANTEAFF
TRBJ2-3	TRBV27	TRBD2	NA	TGTGCCAGCTCCCGCGGGAGCCTAAGCACAGATACGCAGTATTTT	CASSRGSLSTDTQYF
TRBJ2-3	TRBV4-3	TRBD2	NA	TGCGCCAGCAGCCAAGATCTAGCGGGAGGCGATGATACGCAGTATTTT	CASSQDLAGGDDTQYF
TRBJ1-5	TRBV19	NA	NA	TGTGCCAGTAGGGCCGGGGGGCTCCGAGTCAATCAGCCCCAGCATTTT	CASRAGGLRVNQPQHF
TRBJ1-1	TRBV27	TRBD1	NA	TGTGCCAGCAGTTGGGCGATCCAGGGGGCTGGGAGGACTGAAGCTTTCTTT	CASSWAIQGAGRTEAFF
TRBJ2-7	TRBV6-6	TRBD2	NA	TGTGCCAGCAGGGGCCTAGCGGGAGAATCGGGCGAGCAGTACTTC	CASRGLAGESGEQYF
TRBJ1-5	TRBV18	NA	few	TGTGCCAGCTCGCGGGACCGGCGGGGAGGTCAGCCCCAGCATTTT	CASSRDRRGGQPQHF
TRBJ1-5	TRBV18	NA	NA	TGTGCCAGCTCACCCCGGGGGGACGGCAATCAGCCCCAGCATTTT	CASSPRGDGNQPQHF
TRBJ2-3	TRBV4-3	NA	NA	TGCGCCAGCAGCCAAGAATCGGGCGGGATCACCACAGATACGCAGTATTTT	CASSQESGGITTDTQYF
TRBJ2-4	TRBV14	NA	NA	TGTGCCAGCAGCCAAGGACTAGTCCTCCCAGGACTCCTAAGCCAGGGAAACATTCAGTACTTC	CASSQGLVLPGLLSQGNIQYF
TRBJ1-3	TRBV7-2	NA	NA	TGTGCCAGCAGCTTAGTGGCAGACTCTGGAAACACCATATATTTT	CASSLVADSGNTIYF
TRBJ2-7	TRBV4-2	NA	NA	TGTGCCAGCAGCCCTCGGGGGAACGAGCAGTACTTC	CASSPRGNEQYF
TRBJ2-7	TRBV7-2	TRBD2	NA	TGTGCCAGCAGCTCCCCCGGGAGTAGCGGGGGGTACGAGCAGTACTTC	CASSSPGSSGGYEQYF
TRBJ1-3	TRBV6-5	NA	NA	TGTGCCAGCAGTTACTCCCAGGCCTACTCTGGAAACACCATATATTTT	CASSYSQAYSGNTIYF
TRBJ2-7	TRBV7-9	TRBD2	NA	TGTGCCAGCGACCTCGGGACTAGCGGGAGCGTCCACGAGCAGTACTTC	CASDLGTSGSVHEQYF
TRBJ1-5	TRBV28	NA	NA	TGTGCCAGCAGTTCCCACAGCTACAATCAGCCCCAGCATTTT	CASSSHSYNQPQHF
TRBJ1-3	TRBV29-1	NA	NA	TGCAGCGTTGAAGATGGCCAGGGCGGCCTAGGAAACACCATATATTTT	CSVEDGQGGLGNTIYF
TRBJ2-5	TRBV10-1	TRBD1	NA	TGCGCCAGCAGTACCGGGACAGGGGTAGTAGAGACCCAGTACTTC	CASSTGTGVVETQYF
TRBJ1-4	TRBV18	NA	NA	TGTGCCAGCTCACCCTCAGGTCCCGAAAAACTGTTTTTT	CASSPSGPEKLFF
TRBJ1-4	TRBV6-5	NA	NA	TGTGCCAGCAAGATATCCCAGGAAAATGAAAAACTGTTTTTT	CASKISQENEKLFF
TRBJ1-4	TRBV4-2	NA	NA	TGTGCCAGCAGCCAAGACGATAGTGAAAAACTGTTTTTT	CASSQDDSEKLFF
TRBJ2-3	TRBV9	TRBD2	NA	TGTGCCAGCAGTTTTGGGACTAGTGCCCTGATTGCAAATACGCAGTATTTT	CASSFGTSALIANTQYF
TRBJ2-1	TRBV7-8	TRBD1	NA	TGTGCCAGCAGCTTTGGGACAGGGGGGTCCAATGAGCAGTTCTTC	CASSFGTGGSNEQFF
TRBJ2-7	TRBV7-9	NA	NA	TGTGCCAGCAGCTTACTTTTGGGCGAGCAGTACTTC	CASSLLLGEQYF
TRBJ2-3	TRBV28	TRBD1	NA	TGTGCCAGCAGTCCCCAGGGGGCACACACAGATACGCAGTATTTT	CASSPQGAHTDTQYF
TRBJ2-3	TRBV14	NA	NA	TGTGCCAGCAGCCAAGATGAGGTTGGCTGGTACTACACAGATACGCAGTATTTT	CASSQDEVGWYYTDTQYF
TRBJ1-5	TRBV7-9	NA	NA	TGTGCCAGCAGCTTAGATCCGGGTCAGCCCCAGCATTTT	CASSLDPGQPQHF
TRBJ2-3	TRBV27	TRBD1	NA	TGTGCCAGCAGTTTATTACAGGGGGGTTATACCACAGATACGCAGTATTTT	CASSLLQGGYTTDTQYF
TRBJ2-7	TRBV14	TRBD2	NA	TGTGCCAGCAGCCAAGAAGGAGGTGGGAGGGCCTACGAGCAGTACTTC	CASSQEGGGRAYEQYF
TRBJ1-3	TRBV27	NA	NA	TGTGCCAGCAGTTTAAGGCGGCACCCTGGAAACACCATATATTTT	CASSLRRHPGNTIYF
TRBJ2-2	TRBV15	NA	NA	TGTGCCACCAGCAGAGACCTACTCAGCGCCAACACCGGGGAGCTGTTTTTT	CATSRDLLSANTGELFF
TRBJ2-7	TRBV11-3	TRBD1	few	TGTGCCAGCAGCCCCGCCGGGACAGCCTACGAGCAGTACTTC	CASSPAGTAYEQYF
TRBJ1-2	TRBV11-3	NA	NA	TGTGCCAGCAGCAAGCAGGGCAGCGGCTACACCTTC	CASSKQGSGYTF
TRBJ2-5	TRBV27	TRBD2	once	TGTGCCAGCAACTGGCGTGTGGGGGGGTTGGTGACCCAGTACTTC	CASNWRVGGLVTQYF